This TCR beta chain appears in the sequencing data of a study of OX40 agonist ivuxolimab in advanced cancers. This CDR3 is built from 16 residues. Trimming stripped 6 bases from V and 2 bases from J, with 16 bases between. Per germline, CDR1 LNHDA and CDR2 SQIVND (reference sequence). Repertoires were generated with immunoSEQ multiplex PCR, while TCRdb's copy carries only in-frame clones and drops some. This sample carries about 60,000 clones, approximately 86% of them seen once, and the ten largest clones take 1.1%. This chain connects TRBV19 to TRBJ2-2; possible D gene TRBD2, 6 bases. The receptor comes from an adult with an advanced solid tumor such as melanoma, head and neck, liver or kidney cancer. Here the sequenced sample was CD4+ or CD8+ T cells sorted from blood, taken in a trial of the OX40 agonist ivuxolimab. CDR3 residues: CASSLRSGTNTGELFF. CDR3 DNA: TGTGCCAGTAGCCTCCGATCAGGGACTAACACCGGGGAGCTGTTTTTT. The full variable domain, with the rest looked up from reference TRBV19 and TRBJ2-2, is DGGITQSPKYLFRKEGQNVTLSCEQNLNHDAMYWYRQDPGQGLRLIYYSQIVNDFQKGDIAEGYSVSREKKESFPLTVTSAQKNPTAFYLCASSLRSGTNTGELFFGEGSRLTVL.